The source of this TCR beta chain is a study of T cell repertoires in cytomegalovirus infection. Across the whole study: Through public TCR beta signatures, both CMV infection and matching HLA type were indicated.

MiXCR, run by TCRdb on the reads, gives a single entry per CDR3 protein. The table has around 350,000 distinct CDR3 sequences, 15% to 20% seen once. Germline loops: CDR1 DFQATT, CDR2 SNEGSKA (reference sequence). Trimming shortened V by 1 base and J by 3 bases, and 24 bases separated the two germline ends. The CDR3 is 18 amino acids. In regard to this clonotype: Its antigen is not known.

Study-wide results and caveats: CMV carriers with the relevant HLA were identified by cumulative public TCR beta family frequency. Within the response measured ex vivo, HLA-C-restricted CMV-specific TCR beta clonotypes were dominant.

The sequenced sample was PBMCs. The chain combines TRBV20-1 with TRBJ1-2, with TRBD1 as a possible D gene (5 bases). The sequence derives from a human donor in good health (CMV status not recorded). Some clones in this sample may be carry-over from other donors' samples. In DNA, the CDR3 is TGCAGTGCTAGAGTCCCCCGCCGCGCATGGCAGGGACACTATGGCTACACCTTC. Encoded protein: CSARVPRRAWQGHYGYTF.